This T cell receptor beta chain emerged from a study of siplizumab effects on memory and regulatory T cells. General study points: Memory cells seemed less diverse than naive T cells, which seemed major alloresponse contributors.

Libraries were prepared by immunoSEQ multiplex PCR; TCRdb keeps only in-frame clonotypes and omits some of them. The table shows 80,000 to 130,000 clones, with 90% to 95% occurring only once. Note on this clone: What it recognizes is unknown.

This CDR3 contains 17 residues. Trimming pared 1 base from V and 2 bases from J, leaving 16 bases between. From germline, CDR1 is SEHNR and CDR2 FQNEAQ (reference sequence). The receptor comes from a human donor in good health. Specimen: Tregs sorted from blood. The rearrangement uses TRBV7-9 and TRBJ2-3; D is undetermined. The CDR3 DNA reads TGTGCCAGCAGCTTAGTTGTGCTAGGGTCCACCACAGATACGCAGTATTTT. Amino acid sequence: CASSLVVLGSTTDTQYF. The variable domain in full, with the rest retrieved from reference TRBV7-9 and TRBJ2-3, is DTGVSQNPRHKITKRGQNVTFRCDPISEHNRLYWYRQTLGQGPEFLTYFQNEAQLEKSRLLSDRFSAERPKGSFSTLEIQRTEQGDSAMYLCASSLVVLGSTTDTQYFGPGTRLTVL.